This is a list of T cell receptor beta chains from one sample in a study of early T cells in non-severe SARS-CoV-2 infection. TCRdb re-derived calls from the 5' RACE reads in MiXCR, one entry per CDR3 protein. The table has about 70,000 distinct CDR3 sequences, around 12% seen once; the top ten hold roughly 1.2%. The sample consisted of whole blood. The receptors were sampled from an adult who was a healthcare worker with PCR-confirmed SARS-CoV-2 infection or an uninfected control (not recorded which). The CDR3 runs from the conserved cysteine through the conserved F or W. D genes are given only for firm matches. Only part of the rows carry a size: once, few, many, or a class if the clone is expanded.

J	D	size	V	CDR3	DNA
TRBJ1-1	TRBD1	many	TRBV14	CASSQRTGWNTEAFF	TGTGCCAGCAGCCAGCGGACAGGGTGGAACACTGAAGCCTTCTTT
TRBJ1-2	TRBD1	NA	TRBV10-3	CAISPGAGGNYGYTF	TGTGCCATCTCCCCCGGGGCAGGGGGAAACTATGGCTACACCTTC
TRBJ2-3	TRBD2	NA	TRBV7-2	CASSHILAVGADTQYF	TGTGCCAGCAGCCACATACTAGCGGTAGGGGCAGATACGCAGTATTTT
TRBJ2-1	NA	many	TRBV6-4	CASSDSPESSYNEQFF	TGTGCCAGCAGTGACTCCCCGGAGAGCTCCTACAATGAGCAGTTCTTC
TRBJ2-2	NA	many	TRBV2	CASSEWAGNTGELFF	TGTGCCAGCAGTGAATGGGCCGGGAACACCGGGGAGCTGTTTTTT
TRBJ2-7	NA	NA	TRBV29-1	CSVTTYEQYF	TGCAGCGTCACCACCTACGAGCAGTACTTC
TRBJ1-1	NA	many	TRBV9	CASSVSRAATEAFF	TGTGCCAGCAGCGTCAGCAGGGCCGCCACTGAAGCTTTCTTT
TRBJ1-2	NA	many	TRBV12-5	CASGHSLYTGDYGYTF	TGTGCTAGTGGCCACTCCTTATACACAGGAGACTATGGCTACACCTTC
TRBJ2-4	NA	NA	TRBV5-6	CASSLGAGAKNIQYF	TGTGCCAGCAGCTTAGGGGCGGGAGCCAAAAACATTCAGTACTTC
TRBJ2-6	TRBD1	many	TRBV27	CASSARGGAVTGANVLTF	TGTGCCAGCAGCGCAAGAGGGGGCGCGGTGACTGGGGCCAACGTCCTGACTTTC
TRBJ2-3	NA	many	TRBV2	CASSDGGTDTQYF	TGTGCCAGCAGTGATGGGGGGACAGATACGCAGTATTTT
TRBJ2-7	NA	NA	TRBV5-1	CASSLGFGFSYEQYF	TGCGCCAGCAGCTTGGGTTTTGGATTCTCCTACGAGCAGTACTTC
TRBJ2-5	TRBD2	many	TRBV4-3	CASSQRGVAGHQETQYF	TGCGCCAGCAGCCAAAGGGGGGTAGCGGGACACCAAGAGACCCAGTACTTC
TRBJ2-7	TRBD1	many	TRBV28	CASSGSGTGSYEQYF	TGTGCCAGCAGTGGCTCCGGGACAGGTTCCTACGAGCAGTACTTC
TRBJ2-3	NA	many	TRBV29-1	CSVEDSTDTQYF	TGCAGCGTTGAAGACAGCACAGATACGCAGTATTTT
TRBJ1-2	NA	many	TRBV3-2	CASSQEPRGPYYGYTF	TGTGCCAGCAGCCAAGAACCCAGGGGGCCCTACTATGGCTACACCTTC
TRBJ2-1	NA	many	TRBV20-1	CSASSSVRRNNEQFF	TGCAGTGCTAGTTCCAGCGTCCGAAGAAACAATGAGCAGTTCTTC
TRBJ2-1	TRBD2	NA	TRBV27	CASTPGFSRLAGVEQFF	TGTGCCAGCACCCCAGGCTTTTCGAGACTAGCGGGAGTCGAGCAGTTCTTC
TRBJ2-1	NA	many	TRBV28	CASSIVWSEDNEQFF	TGTGCCAGCAGTATCGTCTGGTCAGAGGACAATGAGCAGTTCTTC
TRBJ2-7	TRBD2	many	TRBV29-1	CSVAGGSGYEQYF	TGCAGCGTTGCCGGCGGGAGCGGCTACGAGCAGTACTTC
TRBJ1-4	NA	NA	TRBV9	CASSVMGTNEKLFF	TGTGCCAGCAGCGTAATGGGTACTAATGAAAAACTGTTTTTT
TRBJ2-7	NA	many	TRBV3-1	CASSKGTQRYEQYF	TGTGCCAGCAGCAAAGGGACCCAGCGCTACGAGCAGTACTTC
TRBJ2-5	NA	many	TRBV18	CASSPTREKPQYF	TGTGCCAGCTCACCGACTAGAGAAAAGCCCCAGTACTTC
TRBJ2-7	NA	many	TRBV29-1	CSVKQGIGTYEQYF	TGCAGCGTTAAGCAGGGAATAGGGACCTACGAGCAGTACTTC
TRBJ2-7	NA	many	TRBV7-9	CASSASEYEQYF	TGTGCCAGCAGCGCCTCAGAGTACGAGCAGTACTTC
TRBJ2-3	NA	many	TRBV11-2	CASSPRASGTQYF	TGTGCCAGCAGCCCCCGAGCAAGCGGTACGCAGTATTTT
TRBJ2-5	NA	many	TRBV7-9	CASSQTGAQETQYF	TGTGCCAGCAGCCAAACGGGGGCCCAAGAGACCCAGTACTTC
TRBJ1-4	NA	many	TRBV12-3/TRBV12-4	CASSRRGGGEKLFF	TGTGCCAGCAGTCGTAGGGGCGGGGGTGAAAAACTGTTTTTT
TRBJ1-4	NA	many	TRBV10-1	CASSAGTGTNEKLFF	TGCGCCAGCAGCGCCGGGACGGGGACTAATGAAAAACTGTTTTTT
TRBJ1-6	NA	many	TRBV7-8	CASSKRAPTYNSPLHF	TGTGCCAGCAGCAAAAGGGCGCCCACCTATAATTCACCCCTCCACTTT
TRBJ2-7	NA	few	TRBV6-2/TRBV6-3	CASTPRAAYEQYF	TGTGCCAGCACCCCTAGGGCCGCCTACGAGCAGTACTTC
TRBJ2-5	NA	NA	TRBV10-2	CASSELGPQETQYF	TGCGCCAGCAGTGAGCTCGGACCTCAAGAGACCCAGTACTTC
TRBJ2-7	NA	NA	TRBV7-9	CASSATGYEQYF	TGTGCCAGCAGCGCGACAGGTTACGAGCAGTACTTC
TRBJ2-1	TRBD1	many	TRBV30	CAWSGGTGRNEQFF	TGTGCCTGGAGTGGAGGGACAGGGAGGAATGAGCAGTTCTTC
TRBJ2-1	TRBD2	few	TRBV29-1	CSVVAGVAYNEQFF	TGCAGCGTTGTTGCGGGAGTAGCCTACAATGAGCAGTTCTTC
TRBJ2-1	NA	NA	TRBV12-3/TRBV12-4	CASSKTGFEQFF	TGTGCCAGCAGTAAGACAGGATTCGAGCAGTTCTTC
TRBJ2-3	TRBD2	many	TRBV2	CASSGEGSDTQYF	TGTGCCAGCAGTGGGGAGGGATCCGATACGCAGTATTTT
TRBJ2-7	TRBD1	many	TRBV10-3	CAISEPDRDSYEQYF	TGTGCCATCAGTGAGCCGGACAGGGACTCCTACGAGCAGTACTTC
TRBJ2-2	NA	NA	TRBV24-1	CATSDPMNTGELFF	TGTGCCACCAGTGACCCAATGAACACCGGGGAGCTGTTTTTT
TRBJ2-7	NA	NA	TRBV7-9	CASSLSRLYYEQYF	TGTGCCAGCAGCCTCTCCAGGCTATACTACGAGCAGTACTTC
TRBJ2-1	NA	many	TRBV4-3	CASSQGMGGSYNEQFF	TGCGCCAGCAGCCAAGGGATGGGGGGTTCCTACAATGAGCAGTTCTTC